These T cell receptor beta chains were read from a single sample in a study of shared clonotypes between healthy human individuals. Repertoires were generated with immunoSEQ multiplex PCR, while TCRdb's copy carries only in-frame clones and drops some. This sample carries fewer than 600,000 clones, more than 75% of them seen once, and the ten largest clones take about 13%. The sample taken for sequencing was PBMCs. These receptors were taken from a woman between 35 and 50 years old in good health. Some clones in this sample may be carry-over from other donors' samples. Both conserved end residues are part of each CDR3. The order of the fields is clone size, V gene, D gene, J gene, CDR3 protein, CDR3 DNA. D genes are given only for firm matches. A clone size is listed for some rows: how often the clone was seen (once, few, many), or a class if it is expanded.

clone size: .; V gene: TRBV19; D gene: TRBD1; J gene: TRBJ2-1; CDR3 protein: CASTNRGSGNEQFF; CDR3 DNA: TGTGCCAGTACTAACAGGGGTTCCGGCAATGAGCAGTTCTTC
clone size: .; V gene: TRBV29-1; D gene: .; J gene: TRBJ2-7; CDR3 protein: CSVAGTSSNQGAYEQYF; CDR3 DNA: TGCAGCGTTGCCGGGACTAGCTCCAACCAGGGGGCTTACGAGCAGTACTTC
clone size: .; V gene: TRBV18; D gene: .; J gene: TRBJ2-7; CDR3 protein: CASSQSNIPSYEQYF; CDR3 DNA: TGTGCCAGCTCACAATCTAACATTCCGTCTTACGAGCAGTACTTC
clone size: once; V gene: TRBV30; D gene: TRBD2; J gene: TRBJ2-1; CDR3 protein: CAWTRLAFSYNEQFF; CDR3 DNA: TGTGCCTGGACCAGACTAGCCTTCTCCTACAATGAGCAGTTCTTC
clone size: .; V gene: TRBV10-3; D gene: .; J gene: TRBJ2-1; CDR3 protein: CAISGDRGSTDEQFF; CDR3 DNA: TGTGCCATCAGTGGGGATAGGGGGAGTACGGATGAGCAGTTCTTC
clone size: .; V gene: TRBV5-1; D gene: TRBD2; J gene: TRBJ2-5; CDR3 protein: CASSHGTSDQETQYF; CDR3 DNA: TGCGCCAGCAGCCACGGGACTAGCGACCAAGAGACCCAGTACTTC
clone size: .; V gene: TRBV20-1; D gene: .; J gene: TRBJ1-5; CDR3 protein: CSARVGQPQHF; CDR3 DNA: TGCAGTGCTAGGGTTGGGCAGCCCCAGCATTTT
clone size: .; V gene: TRBV11-3; D gene: .; J gene: TRBJ2-1; CDR3 protein: CASSLGSQGIYEQFF; CDR3 DNA: TGTGCCAGCAGCTTAGGAAGTCAGGGGATCTATGAGCAGTTCTTC
clone size: .; V gene: TRBV7-9; D gene: .; J gene: TRBJ2-5; CDR3 protein: CASSPQYVQYF; CDR3 DNA: TGTGCCAGCAGCCCTCAATACGTGCAGTACTTC
clone size: .; V gene: TRBV27; D gene: .; J gene: TRBJ2-3; CDR3 protein: CASSFLGVSTDTQYF; CDR3 DNA: TGTGCCAGCAGTTTCCTAGGCGTAAGCACAGATACGCAGTATTTT
clone size: .; V gene: TRBV19; D gene: .; J gene: TRBJ1-1; CDR3 protein: CASSIGSWNTEAFF; CDR3 DNA: TGTGCCAGTAGTATAGGGAGCTGGAACACTGAAGCTTTCTTT
clone size: .; V gene: TRBV6-1; D gene: .; J gene: TRBJ1-2; CDR3 protein: CASSEPDSGYTF; CDR3 DNA: TGTGCCAGCAGTGAACCCGACAGTGGCTACACCTTC
clone size: .; V gene: TRBV28; D gene: .; J gene: TRBJ1-1; CDR3 protein: CASSPLGQMNTEAFF; CDR3 DNA: TGTGCCAGCAGTCCCCTTGGACAAATGAACACTGAAGCTTTCTTT
clone size: .; V gene: TRBV5-1; D gene: TRBD2; J gene: TRBJ2-7; CDR3 protein: CASSSTSGTHEQYF; CDR3 DNA: TGCGCCAGCAGCTCTACTAGCGGGACCCACGAGCAGTACTTC
clone size: many; V gene: TRBV7-2; D gene: TRBD1; J gene: TRBJ2-5; CDR3 protein: CASSLAGQRQETQYF; CDR3 DNA: TGTGCCAGCAGCTTAGCGGGACAGAGACAAGAGACCCAGTACTTC
clone size: .; V gene: TRBV7-2; D gene: TRBD2; J gene: TRBJ2-7; CDR3 protein: CASSLAAGGVLYF; CDR3 DNA: TGTGCCAGCAGCTTAGCGGCGGGAGGGGTCTTGTACTTC
clone size: .; V gene: TRBV7-9; D gene: .; J gene: TRBJ2-3; CDR3 protein: CASSLVEGLDTQYF; CDR3 DNA: TGTGCCAGCAGCCTAGTAGAGGGGTTGGATACGCAGTATTTT
clone size: .; V gene: TRBV28; D gene: .; J gene: TRBJ1-2; CDR3 protein: CASSFEAGSGYTF; CDR3 DNA: TGTGCCAGCAGTTTTGAGGCAGGCTCTGGCTACACCTTC
clone size: .; V gene: TRBV19; D gene: .; J gene: TRBJ2-7; CDR3 protein: CASTGTGSYEQYF; CDR3 DNA: TGTGCCAGTACTGGGACGGGCTCCTACGAGCAGTACTTC
clone size: .; V gene: TRBV18; D gene: TRBD2; J gene: TRBJ2-7; CDR3 protein: CASSPERAGVGEQYF; CDR3 DNA: TGTGCCAGCTCACCAGAGAGAGCGGGAGTGGGGGAGCAGTACTTC
clone size: .; V gene: TRBV9; D gene: .; J gene: TRBJ2-5; CDR3 protein: CASSVAGRPRETQYF; CDR3 DNA: TGTGCCAGCAGCGTAGCTGGACGGCCCAGGGAGACCCAGTACTTC
clone size: .; V gene: TRBV7-9; D gene: .; J gene: TRBJ2-5; CDR3 protein: CASSSQGSGETQYF; CDR3 DNA: TGTGCCAGCAGCTCCCAAGGAAGTGGAGAGACCCAGTACTTC
clone size: once; V gene: TRBV27; D gene: TRBD1; J gene: TRBJ1-3; CDR3 protein: CASSSGQGRNTIYF; CDR3 DNA: TGTGCCAGCAGCTCTGGACAGGGAAGAAACACCATATATTTT
clone size: few; V gene: TRBV4-3; D gene: .; J gene: TRBJ1-1; CDR3 protein: CASSQESPAAEAFF; CDR3 DNA: TGCGCCAGCAGCCAAGAATCACCGGCGGCTGAAGCTTTCTTT
clone size: .; V gene: TRBV2; D gene: TRBD1; J gene: TRBJ1-2; CDR3 protein: CARQGARHYGYTF; CDR3 DNA: TGTGCCAGGCAGGGGGCGCGACACTATGGCTACACCTTC
clone size: .; V gene: TRBV5-1; D gene: .; J gene: TRBJ1-2; CDR3 protein: CASSLESGGPYGYTF; CDR3 DNA: TGCGCCAGCAGCTTGGAGTCAGGCGGACCGTATGGCTACACCTTC
clone size: .; V gene: TRBV5-4; D gene: TRBD2; J gene: TRBJ2-5; CDR3 protein: CASSAGTSGRDQETQYF; CDR3 DNA: TGTGCCAGCAGCGCTGGGACTAGCGGGAGAGATCAAGAGACCCAGTACTTC
clone size: .; V gene: TRBV6-1; D gene: .; J gene: TRBJ1-1; CDR3 protein: CASSAADNTEAFF; CDR3 DNA: TGTGCCAGCAGTGCGGCAGATAACACTGAAGCTTTCTTT
clone size: once; V gene: TRBV19; D gene: .; J gene: TRBJ1-4; CDR3 protein: CASSKSATVEKLFF; CDR3 DNA: TGTGCCAGTAGTAAATCCGCGACAGTCGAAAAACTGTTTTTT
clone size: once; V gene: TRBV20-1; D gene: .; J gene: TRBJ2-1; CDR3 protein: CSPVVLREQFF; CDR3 DNA: TGCAGTCCGGTAGTGCTGCGTGAGCAGTTCTTC
clone size: .; V gene: TRBV2; D gene: .; J gene: TRBJ2-3; CDR3 protein: CASSKGLSTDTQYF; CDR3 DNA: TGTGCCAGCTCAAAGGGACTTTCCACAGATACGCAGTATTTT
clone size: .; V gene: TRBV5-8; D gene: .; J gene: TRBJ2-7; CDR3 protein: CASSSGPRTAIWGLYEQYF; CDR3 DNA: TGTGCCAGCAGCTCTGGACCGAGGACGGCCATTTGGGGTTTGTACGAGCAGTACTTC
clone size: .; V gene: TRBV6-1; D gene: TRBD1; J gene: TRBJ1-1; CDR3 protein: CASSWDRAMNTEAFF; CDR3 DNA: TGCGCCAGCAGTTGGGACAGGGCCATGAACACTGAAGCTTTCTTT
clone size: .; V gene: TRBV28; D gene: TRBD2; J gene: TRBJ2-1; CDR3 protein: CASSFSRLADLNEQFF; CDR3 DNA: TGTGCCAGCAGCTTCTCAAGACTAGCCGACCTCAATGAGCAGTTCTTC
clone size: .; V gene: TRBV19; D gene: TRBD1; J gene: TRBJ2-7; CDR3 protein: CASSIGTGAYEQYF; CDR3 DNA: TGTGCCAGTAGTATAGGGACAGGAGCCTACGAGCAGTACTTC
clone size: .; V gene: TRBV30; D gene: .; J gene: TRBJ2-2; CDR3 protein: CAWSGNLGAGELFF; CDR3 DNA: TGTGCCTGGAGCGGAAACCTGGGAGCCGGGGAGCTGTTTTTT
clone size: .; V gene: TRBV19; D gene: .; J gene: TRBJ2-7; CDR3 protein: CATQGGANEQYF; CDR3 DNA: TGTGCCACACAGGGTGGCGCTAACGAGCAGTACTTC
clone size: .; V gene: TRBV28; D gene: .; J gene: TRBJ2-2; CDR3 protein: CASSLMPNTGELFF; CDR3 DNA: TGTGCCAGCAGTTTGATGCCGAACACCGGGGAGCTGTTTTTT
clone size: .; V gene: TRBV7-9; D gene: TRBD2; J gene: TRBJ2-3; CDR3 protein: CACTPGAGVADTQYF; CDR3 DNA: TGTGCCTGCACGCCCGGAGCGGGAGTAGCAGATACGCAGTATTTT
clone size: .; V gene: TRBV11-3; D gene: TRBD2; J gene: TRBJ2-3; CDR3 protein: CASSLGTSGRDTQYF; CDR3 DNA: TGTGCCAGCAGCTTAGGGACTAGCGGGAGAGATACGCAGTATTTT
clone size: .; V gene: TRBV5-1; D gene: TRBD1; J gene: TRBJ1-4; CDR3 protein: CASSLGGDVGKLFF; CDR3 DNA: TGCGCCAGCAGCTTAGGGGGCGATGTGGGAAAACTGTTTTTT
clone size: .; V gene: TRBV7-7; D gene: .; J gene: TRBJ2-2; CDR3 protein: CASSRTSTGELFF; CDR3 DNA: TGTGCCAGCAGCCGAACAAGCACCGGGGAGCTGTTTTTT
clone size: .; V gene: TRBV6-5; D gene: .; J gene: TRBJ2-7; CDR3 protein: CASKEGDYSYEQYF; CDR3 DNA: TGTGCCAGCAAAGAGGGGGACTACTCCTACGAGCAGTACTTC
clone size: .; V gene: TRBV2; D gene: .; J gene: TRBJ2-7; CDR3 protein: CASSGRSRVEQYF; CDR3 DNA: TGTGCCAGCAGTGGCAGGTCCCGGGTTGAGCAGTACTTC
clone size: .; V gene: TRBV6-1; D gene: .; J gene: TRBJ2-7; CDR3 protein: CATADGGTPYEQYF; CDR3 DNA: TGTGCCACCGCCGACGGCGGGACCCCGTACGAGCAGTACTTC
clone size: .; V gene: TRBV27; D gene: TRBD1; J gene: TRBJ1-2; CDR3 protein: CASSPYQGANYGYTF; CDR3 DNA: TGTGCCAGCAGTCCCTACCAGGGGGCTAACTATGGCTACACCTTC
clone size: once; V gene: TRBV2; D gene: .; J gene: TRBJ1-4; CDR3 protein: CASSLRWRGDEKLFF; CDR3 DNA: TGTGCCAGCAGTCTGAGGTGGAGGGGGGATGAAAAACTGTTTTTT
clone size: few; V gene: TRBV7-9; D gene: .; J gene: TRBJ2-1; CDR3 protein: CASSLADTADSYNEQFF; CDR3 DNA: TGTGCCAGCAGCTTAGCGGATACAGCCGACTCCTACAATGAGCAGTTCTTC
clone size: once; V gene: TRBV30; D gene: .; J gene: TRBJ2-7; CDR3 protein: CAWSGGGYEQYF; CDR3 DNA: TGTGCCTGGAGTGGGGGAGGCTACGAGCAGTACTTC
clone size: once; V gene: TRBV5-5; D gene: .; J gene: TRBJ1-3; CDR3 protein: CASSSLGGSGNTIYF; CDR3 DNA: TGTGCCAGCAGCAGCCTCGGGGGGTCTGGAAACACCATATATTTT
clone size: few; V gene: TRBV6-1; D gene: .; J gene: TRBJ2-6; CDR3 protein: CASSAHSGANVLTF; CDR3 DNA: TGTGCCAGCAGTGCCCACTCTGGGGCCAACGTCCTGACTTTC
clone size: .; V gene: TRBV19; D gene: .; J gene: TRBJ2-3; CDR3 protein: CASRSRAPSTDTQYF; CDR3 DNA: TGTGCCAGTAGAAGTCGGGCGCCGAGCACAGATACGCAGTATTTT
clone size: .; V gene: TRBV15; D gene: TRBD2; J gene: TRBJ2-7; CDR3 protein: CATSTRTSGLDEQYF; CDR3 DNA: TGTGCCACCAGCACCCGGACTAGCGGGCTGGACGAGCAGTACTTC
clone size: .; V gene: TRBV27; D gene: .; J gene: TRBJ2-7; CDR3 protein: CASSLSGLEGDEQYF; CDR3 DNA: TGTGCCAGCAGTTTATCCGGCTTGGAAGGCGACGAGCAGTACTTC
clone size: .; V gene: TRBV5-3; D gene: .; J gene: TRBJ1-5; CDR3 protein: CASSLGTWSNQPQHF; CDR3 DNA: TGTGCCAGCAGCTTGGGGACCTGGAGCAATCAGCCCCAGCATTTT